The text below deals with one TCR beta chain. Its antigen remains unknown. The record originates from a study of OX40 agonist ivuxolimab in advanced cancers. Overall study: Ivuxolimab was administered intravenously to patients at 0.01 to 10 mg/kg every 2 weeks. General study findings and limits: There were, on average, more expanded clones in CD8+ T cells than in CD4+.

TCRdb keeps only in-frame clones here, not all; method: immunoSEQ multiplex PCR. Among about 63,000 clones, roughly 89% were seen once, and the ten largest hold around 11%. The TCR comes from an adult with an advanced solid tumor such as melanoma, head and neck, liver or kidney cancer. The material was CD4+ or CD8+ T cells sorted from blood, obtained in a trial of the OX40 agonist ivuxolimab.

CDR3 sequence reads: CASSVLAGGNEQFF. The CDR3, as DNA: TGTGCCAGCAGTGTACTAGCGGGGGGTAATGAGCAGTTCTTC. The rearrangement uses TRBV6-1 and TRBJ2-1; TRBD2 matches at 12 bases. Unmatched junction bases numbered 2, after V lost 4 bases and J lost 7 bases. This CDR3 is 14 amino acids long. Germline CDR1 and CDR2: MNHNS and SASEGT.